A selection of T cell receptor beta chains follows, all from one sample in a study of T-cell reconstitution after alpha-beta-depleted transplantation in children. TCRdb ran MiXCR on the PCR reads and lists one entry per CDR3 protein. The data show roughly 670,000 distinct CDR3 sequences, around 13% seen once. Sequences were derived from PBMCs, sampled before TCRalphabeta/CD19-depleted stem cell transplant. These receptor sequences come from a girl aged 2 to 10 with congenital amegakaryocytic thrombocytopenia, due to receive a stem cell transplant. Both conserved end residues are part of each CDR3.

J: TRBJ2-7; V: TRBV20-1; CDR3: CSAIGLTSGEYEQYF
J: TRBJ2-7; V: TRBV28; CDR3: CASSFSVRGASYEQYF
J: TRBJ2-5; V: TRBV20-1; CDR3: CSASRGRQETQYF
J: TRBJ2-3; V: TRBV12-3/TRBV12-4; CDR3: CASTLLAGGPTDTQYF
J: TRBJ2-1; V: TRBV5-1; CDR3: CASSYSPGRSLYNEQFF
J: TRBJ2-1; V: TRBV18; CDR3: CASSPRIVEEAHYNEQFF
J: TRBJ2-5; V: TRBV3-1; CDR3: CASSTLRPTETQYF
J: TRBJ1-1; V: TRBV20-1; CDR3: CSARGDKDTEAFF
J: TRBJ2-1; V: TRBV4-1; CDR3: CASSLLLAGGPYNEQFF
J: TRBJ2-1; V: TRBV9; CDR3: CASSTYSGYNEQFF
J: TRBJ2-2; V: TRBV5-1; CDR3: CASSGPMNTGELFF
J: TRBJ1-2; V: TRBV5-1; CDR3: CASSFGQASTYGYTF
J: TRBJ1-1; V: TRBV5-1; CDR3: CASSLGIRQAANTEAFF
J: TRBJ2-1; V: TRBV27; CDR3: CASSLGGPLHNEQFF
J: TRBJ2-4; V: TRBV27; CDR3: CASREAGGRKNIQYF
J: TRBJ2-1; V: TRBV5-2; CDR3: CASKFYEIAGTGVHENSYNEQFF
J: TRBJ2-7; V: TRBV7-9; CDR3: CASSARGAPITYEQYF
J: TRBJ2-2; V: TRBV6-2/TRBV6-3; CDR3: CASSYQGTTPGPGELFF
J: TRBJ2-5; V: TRBV7-7; CDR3: CASSLLAGAQETQYF
J: TRBJ2-7; V: TRBV5-1; CDR3: CASSLVLAGVYEQYF
J: TRBJ1-4; V: TRBV5-1; CDR3: CASSSGRSQDKLFF
J: TRBJ2-7; V: TRBV29-1; CDR3: CSVGGERDSYEQYF
J: TRBJ2-1; V: TRBV11-2; CDR3: CASSFSAGEYNEQFF
J: TRBJ2-1; V: TRBV7-8; CDR3: CASNLKRERAYNEQFF
J: TRBJ1-2; V: TRBV5-1; CDR3: CASSPDPTGGYTF
J: TRBJ2-1; V: TRBV15; CDR3: CATSTVAFYNEQFF
J: TRBJ2-7; V: TRBV5-1; CDR3: CASSLTGTPLSYEQYF
J: TRBJ2-5; V: TRBV5-1; CDR3: CASSLQSGSSETQYF